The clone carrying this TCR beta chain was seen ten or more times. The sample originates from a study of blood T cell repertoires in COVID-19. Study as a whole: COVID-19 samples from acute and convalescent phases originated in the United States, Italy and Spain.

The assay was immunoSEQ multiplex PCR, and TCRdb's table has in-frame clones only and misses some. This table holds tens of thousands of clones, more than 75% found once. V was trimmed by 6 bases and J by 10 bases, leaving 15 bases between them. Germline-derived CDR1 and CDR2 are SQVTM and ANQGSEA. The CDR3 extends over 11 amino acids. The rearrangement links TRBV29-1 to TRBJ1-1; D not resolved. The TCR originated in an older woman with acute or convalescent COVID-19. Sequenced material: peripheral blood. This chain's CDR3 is CSVSGPEGAFF. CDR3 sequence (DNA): TGCAGCGTAAGCGGACCGGAGGGAGCTTTCTTT. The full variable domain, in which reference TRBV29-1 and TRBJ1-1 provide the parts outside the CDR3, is SAVISQKPSRDICQRGTSLTIQCQVDSQVTMMFWYRQQPGQSLTLIATANQGSEATYESGFVIDKFPISRPNLTFSTLTVSNMSPEDSSIYLCSVSGPEGAFFGQGTRLTVV.